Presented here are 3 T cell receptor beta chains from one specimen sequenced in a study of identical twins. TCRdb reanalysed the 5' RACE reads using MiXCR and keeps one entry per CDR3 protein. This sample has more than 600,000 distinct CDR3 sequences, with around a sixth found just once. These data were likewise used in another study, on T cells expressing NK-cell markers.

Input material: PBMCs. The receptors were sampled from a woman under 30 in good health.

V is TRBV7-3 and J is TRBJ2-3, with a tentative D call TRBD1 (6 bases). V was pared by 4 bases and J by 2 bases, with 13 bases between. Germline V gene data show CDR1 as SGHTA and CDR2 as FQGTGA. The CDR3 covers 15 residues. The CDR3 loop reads CASSSWGQHTDTQYF. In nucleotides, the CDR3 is TGTGCCAGCAGCTCGTGGGGACAACACACAGATACGCAGTATTTT.

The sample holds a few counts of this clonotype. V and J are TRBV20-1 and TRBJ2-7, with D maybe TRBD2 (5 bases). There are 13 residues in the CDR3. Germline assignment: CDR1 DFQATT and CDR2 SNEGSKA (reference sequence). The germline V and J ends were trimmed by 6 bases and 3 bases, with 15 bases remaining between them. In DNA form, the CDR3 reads TGCAGTGCAAAGGACTGGGCTGGCTACGAGCAGTACTTC. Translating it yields CSAKDWAGYEQYF.

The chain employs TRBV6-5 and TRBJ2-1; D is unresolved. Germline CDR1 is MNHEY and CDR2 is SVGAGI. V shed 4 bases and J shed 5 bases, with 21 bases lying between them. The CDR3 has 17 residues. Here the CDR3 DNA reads TGTGCCAGCAGTTCCTCGGGTAAAGGTCCGGTAGACAATGAGCAGTTCTTC. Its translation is CASSSSGKGPVDNEQFF.